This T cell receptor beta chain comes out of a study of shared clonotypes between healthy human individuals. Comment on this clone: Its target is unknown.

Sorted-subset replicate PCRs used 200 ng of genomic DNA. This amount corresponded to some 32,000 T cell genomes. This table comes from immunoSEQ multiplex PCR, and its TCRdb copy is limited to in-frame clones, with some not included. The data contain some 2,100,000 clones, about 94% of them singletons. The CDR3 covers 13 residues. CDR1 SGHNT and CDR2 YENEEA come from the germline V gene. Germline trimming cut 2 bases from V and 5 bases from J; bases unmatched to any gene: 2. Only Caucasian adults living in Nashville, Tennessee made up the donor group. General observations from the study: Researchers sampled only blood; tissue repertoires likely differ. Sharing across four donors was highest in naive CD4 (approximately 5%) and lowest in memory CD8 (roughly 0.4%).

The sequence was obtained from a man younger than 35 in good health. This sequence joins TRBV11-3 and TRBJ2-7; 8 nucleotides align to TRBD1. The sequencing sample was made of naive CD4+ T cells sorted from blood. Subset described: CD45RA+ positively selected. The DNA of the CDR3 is TGTGCCAGCAGCTTACAGGGGGCGGACGAGCAGTACTTC. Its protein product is CASSLQGADEQYF. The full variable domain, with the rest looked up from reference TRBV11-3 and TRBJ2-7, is EAGVVQSPRYKIIEKKQPVAFWCNPISGHNTLYWYLQNLGQGPELLIRYENEEAVDDSQLPKDRFSAERLKGVDSTLKIQPAELGDSAVYLCASSLQGADEQYFGPGTRLTVT.